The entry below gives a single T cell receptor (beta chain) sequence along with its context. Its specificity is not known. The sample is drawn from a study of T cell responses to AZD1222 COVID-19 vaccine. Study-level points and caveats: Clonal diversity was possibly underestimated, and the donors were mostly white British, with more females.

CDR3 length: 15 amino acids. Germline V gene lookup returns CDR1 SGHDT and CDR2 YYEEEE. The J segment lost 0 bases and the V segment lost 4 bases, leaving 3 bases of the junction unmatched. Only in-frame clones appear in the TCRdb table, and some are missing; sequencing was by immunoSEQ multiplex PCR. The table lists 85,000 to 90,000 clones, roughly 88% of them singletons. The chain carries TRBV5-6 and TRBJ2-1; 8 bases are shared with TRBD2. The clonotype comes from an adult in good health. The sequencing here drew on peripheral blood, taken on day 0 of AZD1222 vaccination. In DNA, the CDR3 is TGTGCCAGCAGCCCTACTAGCGGCTCCTACAATGAGCAGTTCTTC. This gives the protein CASSPTSGSYNEQFF.